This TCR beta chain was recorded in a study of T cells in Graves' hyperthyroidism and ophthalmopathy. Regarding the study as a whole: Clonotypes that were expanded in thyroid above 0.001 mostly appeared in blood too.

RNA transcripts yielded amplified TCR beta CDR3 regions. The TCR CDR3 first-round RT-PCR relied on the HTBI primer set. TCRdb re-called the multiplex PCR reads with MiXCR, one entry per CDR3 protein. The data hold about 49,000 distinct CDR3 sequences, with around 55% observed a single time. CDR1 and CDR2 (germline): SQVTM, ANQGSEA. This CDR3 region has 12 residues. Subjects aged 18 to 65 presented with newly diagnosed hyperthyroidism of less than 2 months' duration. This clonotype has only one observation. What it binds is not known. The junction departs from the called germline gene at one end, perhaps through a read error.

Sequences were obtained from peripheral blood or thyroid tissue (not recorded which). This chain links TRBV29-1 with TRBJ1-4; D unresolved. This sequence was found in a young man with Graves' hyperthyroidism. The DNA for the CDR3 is TGCAGCGTTGGGCGGCCGTTAGAAAAACCGTTTTTT. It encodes CSVGRPLEKPFF.